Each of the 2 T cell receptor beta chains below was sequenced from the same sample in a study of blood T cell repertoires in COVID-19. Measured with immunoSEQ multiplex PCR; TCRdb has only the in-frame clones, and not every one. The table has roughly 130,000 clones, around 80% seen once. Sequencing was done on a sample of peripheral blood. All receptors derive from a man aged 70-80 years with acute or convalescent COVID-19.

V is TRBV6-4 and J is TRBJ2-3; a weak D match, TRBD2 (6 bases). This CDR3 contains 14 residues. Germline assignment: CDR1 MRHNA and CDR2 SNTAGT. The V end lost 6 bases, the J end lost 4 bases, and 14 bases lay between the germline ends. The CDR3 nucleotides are TGTGCCAGCAGGCTACCTGGAGGGGCAGATACGCAGTATTTT. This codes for CASRLPGGADTQYF.

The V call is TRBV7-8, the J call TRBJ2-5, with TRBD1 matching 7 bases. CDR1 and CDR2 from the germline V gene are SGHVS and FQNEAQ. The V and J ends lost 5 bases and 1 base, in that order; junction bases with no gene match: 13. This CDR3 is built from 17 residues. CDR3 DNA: TGTGCCAGCAGCCGTCCTAGGGACAGCATAATCCAAGAGACCCAGTACTTC. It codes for CASSRPRDSIIQETQYF.